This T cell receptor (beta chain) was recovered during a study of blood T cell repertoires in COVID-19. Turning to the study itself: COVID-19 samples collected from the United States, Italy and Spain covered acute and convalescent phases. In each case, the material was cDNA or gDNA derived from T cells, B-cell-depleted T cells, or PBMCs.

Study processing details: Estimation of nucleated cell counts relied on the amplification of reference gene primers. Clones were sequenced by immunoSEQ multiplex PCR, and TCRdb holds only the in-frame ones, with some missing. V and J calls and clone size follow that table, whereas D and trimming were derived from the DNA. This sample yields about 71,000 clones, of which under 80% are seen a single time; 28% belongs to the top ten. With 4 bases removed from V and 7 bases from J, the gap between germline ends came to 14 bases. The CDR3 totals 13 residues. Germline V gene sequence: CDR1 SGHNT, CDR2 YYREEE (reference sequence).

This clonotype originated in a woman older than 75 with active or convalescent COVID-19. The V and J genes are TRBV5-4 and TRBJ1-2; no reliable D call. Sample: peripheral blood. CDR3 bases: TGTGCCAGCAGCCAGGAATATATGACTGGCTACACCTTC. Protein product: CASSQEYMTGYTF. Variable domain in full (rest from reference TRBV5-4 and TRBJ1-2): ETGVTQSPTHLIKTRGQQVTLRCSSQSGHNTVSWYQQALGQGPQFIFQYYREEENGRGNFPPRFSGLQFPNYSSELNVNALELDDSALYLCASSQEYMTGYTFGSGTRLTVV.